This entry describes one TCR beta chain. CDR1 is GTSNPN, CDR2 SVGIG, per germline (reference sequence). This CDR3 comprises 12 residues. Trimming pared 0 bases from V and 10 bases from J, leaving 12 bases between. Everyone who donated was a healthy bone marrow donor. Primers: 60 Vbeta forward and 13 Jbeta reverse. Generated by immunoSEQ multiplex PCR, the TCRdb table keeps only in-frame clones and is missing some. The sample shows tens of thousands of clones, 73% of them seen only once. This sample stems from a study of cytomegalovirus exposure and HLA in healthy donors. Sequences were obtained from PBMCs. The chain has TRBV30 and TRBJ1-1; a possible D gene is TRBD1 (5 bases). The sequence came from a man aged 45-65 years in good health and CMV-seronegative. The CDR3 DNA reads TGTGCCTGGAGTGTACGGGGGATGGGAGCTTTCTTT. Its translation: CAWSVRGMGAFF.